This T cell receptor beta chain was found in a study of T cell changes during pregnancy in multiple sclerosis. The method was immunoSEQ multiplex PCR; TCRdb's version includes in-frame clones alone and lacks a portion of them. The sample lists 34,000 or so clones, roughly nine tenths occurring once. This CDR3 is 16 amino acids long. V lost 5 bases, J lost 0 bases, and 7 bases stayed unmatched. CDR1 and CDR2 (germline): SEHNR, FQNEAQ (reference sequence). J is TRBJ2-5 and V is TRBV7-9; 9 bases match TRBD2. The sequenced sample was CD8+ T cells from peripheral blood mononuclear cells, obtained in the first trimester of pregnancy. This sequence originates from a female donor with multiple sclerosis, enrolled in a pregnancy study. CDR3 sequence (DNA): TGTGCCAGCAGCCAGCCTAGCGGGATTTACCAAGAGACCCAGTACTTC. Its translation is CASSQPSGIYQETQYF.